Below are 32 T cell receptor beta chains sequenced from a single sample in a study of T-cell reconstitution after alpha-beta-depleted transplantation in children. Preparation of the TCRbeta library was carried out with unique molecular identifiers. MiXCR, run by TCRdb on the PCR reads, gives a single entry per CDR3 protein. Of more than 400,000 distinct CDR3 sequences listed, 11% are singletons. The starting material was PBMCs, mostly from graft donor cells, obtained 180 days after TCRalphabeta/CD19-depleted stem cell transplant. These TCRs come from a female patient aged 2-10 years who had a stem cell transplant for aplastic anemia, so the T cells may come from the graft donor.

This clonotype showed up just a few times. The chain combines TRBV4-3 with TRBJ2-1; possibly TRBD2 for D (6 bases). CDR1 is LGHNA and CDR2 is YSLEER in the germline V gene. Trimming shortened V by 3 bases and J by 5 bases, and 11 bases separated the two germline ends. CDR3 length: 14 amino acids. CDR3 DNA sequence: TGCGCCAGCAGCCATGGAGGGAAACACAATGAGCAGTTCTTC. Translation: CASSHGGKHNEQFF.

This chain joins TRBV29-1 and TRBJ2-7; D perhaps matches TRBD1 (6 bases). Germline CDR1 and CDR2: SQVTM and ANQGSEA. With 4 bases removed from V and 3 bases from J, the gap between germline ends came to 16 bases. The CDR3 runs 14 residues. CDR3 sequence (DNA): TGCAGCGTTGCGGACACGGGCAGGGGCTACGAGCAGTACTTC. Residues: CSVADTGRGYEQYF.

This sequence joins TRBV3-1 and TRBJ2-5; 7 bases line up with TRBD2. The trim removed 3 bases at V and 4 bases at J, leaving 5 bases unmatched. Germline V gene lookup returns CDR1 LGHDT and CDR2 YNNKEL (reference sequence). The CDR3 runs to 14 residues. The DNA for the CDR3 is TGTGCCAGCAGCCACCGGGAGGAAAGAGAGACCCAGTACTTC. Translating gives CASSHREERETQYF.

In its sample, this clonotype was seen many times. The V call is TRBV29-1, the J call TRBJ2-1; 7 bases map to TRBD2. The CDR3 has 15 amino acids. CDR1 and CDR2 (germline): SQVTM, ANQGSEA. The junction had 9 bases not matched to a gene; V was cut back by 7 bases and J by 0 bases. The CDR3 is CSADPSGSSYNEQFF. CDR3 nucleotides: TGCAGCGCGGACCCTAGCGGAAGCTCCTACAATGAGCAGTTCTTC.

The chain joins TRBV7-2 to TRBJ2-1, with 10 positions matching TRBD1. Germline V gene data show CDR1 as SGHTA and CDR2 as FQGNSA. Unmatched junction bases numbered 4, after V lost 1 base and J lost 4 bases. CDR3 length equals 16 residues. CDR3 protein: CASSLVWTGGYNEQFF. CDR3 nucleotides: TGTGCCAGCAGCTTAGTTTGGACAGGGGGATACAATGAGCAGTTCTTC.

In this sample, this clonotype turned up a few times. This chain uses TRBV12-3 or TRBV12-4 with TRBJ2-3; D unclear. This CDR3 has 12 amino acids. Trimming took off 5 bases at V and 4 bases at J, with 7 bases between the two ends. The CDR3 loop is CASSSSPDTQYF. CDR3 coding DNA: TGTGCCAGCAGTAGTTCACCAGATACGCAGTATTTT.

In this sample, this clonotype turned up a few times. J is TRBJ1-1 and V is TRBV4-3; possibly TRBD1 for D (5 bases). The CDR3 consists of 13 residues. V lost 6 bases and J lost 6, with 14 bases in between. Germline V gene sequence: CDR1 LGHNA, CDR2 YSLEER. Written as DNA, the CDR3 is TGCGCCAGCAGTAGACAGCGTTCGGCTGAAGCTTTCTTT. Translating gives CASSRQRSAEAFF.

CDR3 in amino acids: CASSKKADRTAFLNTEAFF. Here the CDR3 DNA reads TGTGCCAGCAGCAAAAAGGCGGATAGGACAGCCTTTTTGAACACTGAAGCTTTCTTT. The rearrangement uses TRBV21-1 and TRBJ1-1; no DNA check was done on the table's D call, TRBD1. TRBV21-1 is a pseudogene segment. This CDR3 has 19 residues.

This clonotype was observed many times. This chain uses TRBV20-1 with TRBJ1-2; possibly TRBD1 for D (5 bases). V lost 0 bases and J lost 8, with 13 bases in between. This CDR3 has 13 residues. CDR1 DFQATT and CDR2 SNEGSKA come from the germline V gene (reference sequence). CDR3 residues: CSAREPPGPGYTF. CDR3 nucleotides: TGCAGTGCTAGAGAACCCCCGGGGCCCGGCTACACCTTC.

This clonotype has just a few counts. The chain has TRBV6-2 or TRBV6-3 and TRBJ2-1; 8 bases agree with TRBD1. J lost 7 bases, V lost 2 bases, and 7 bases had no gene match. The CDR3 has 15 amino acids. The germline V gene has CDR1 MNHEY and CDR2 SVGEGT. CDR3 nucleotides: TGTGCCAGCAGTTACCGACAGGGGTCGGGGAATGAGCAGTTCTTC. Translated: CASSYRQGSGNEQFF.

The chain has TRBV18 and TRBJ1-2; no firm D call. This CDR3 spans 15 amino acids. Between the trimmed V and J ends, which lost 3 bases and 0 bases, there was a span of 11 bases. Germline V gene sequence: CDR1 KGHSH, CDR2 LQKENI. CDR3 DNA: TGTGCCAGCTCACCGCCCTTGCCGGCTAACTATGGCTACACCTTC. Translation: CASSPPLPANYGYTF.

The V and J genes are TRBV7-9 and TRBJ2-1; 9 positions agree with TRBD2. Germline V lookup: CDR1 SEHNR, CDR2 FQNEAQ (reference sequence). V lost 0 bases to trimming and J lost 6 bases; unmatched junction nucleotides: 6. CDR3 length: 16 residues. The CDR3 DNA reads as TGTGCCAGCAGCTTAGCGCCTGGCGGGAGGGGCAATGAGCAGTTCTTC. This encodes CASSLAPGGRGNEQFF.

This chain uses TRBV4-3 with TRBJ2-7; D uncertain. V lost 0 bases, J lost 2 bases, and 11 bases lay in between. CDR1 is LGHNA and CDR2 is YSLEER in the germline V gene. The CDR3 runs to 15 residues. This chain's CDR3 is CASSQDSARAYEQYF. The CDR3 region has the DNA TGCGCCAGCAGCCAAGATAGTGCCAGAGCCTACGAGCAGTACTTC.

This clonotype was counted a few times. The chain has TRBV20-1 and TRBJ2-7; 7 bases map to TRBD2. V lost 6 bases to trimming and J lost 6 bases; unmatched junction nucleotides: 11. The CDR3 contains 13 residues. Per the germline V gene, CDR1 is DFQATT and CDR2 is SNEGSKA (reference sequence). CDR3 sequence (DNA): TGCAGTGCCTATTGGGGGGGATCGTCCGAGCAGTACTTC. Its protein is CSAYWGGSSEQYF.

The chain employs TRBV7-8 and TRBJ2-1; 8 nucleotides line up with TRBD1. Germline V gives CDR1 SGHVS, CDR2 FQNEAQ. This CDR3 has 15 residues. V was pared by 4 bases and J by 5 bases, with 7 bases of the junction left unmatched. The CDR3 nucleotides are TGTGCCAGCAGCTCCGGACAGGGAAGGCACAATGAGCAGTTCTTC. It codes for CASSSGQGRHNEQFF.

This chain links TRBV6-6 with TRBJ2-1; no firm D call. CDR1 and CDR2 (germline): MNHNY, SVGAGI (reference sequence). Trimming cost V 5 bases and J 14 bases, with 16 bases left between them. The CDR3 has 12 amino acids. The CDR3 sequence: CASSLKTRCKFF. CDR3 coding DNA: TGTGCCAGCAGTCTCAAGACTCGGTGCAAGTTCTTC.

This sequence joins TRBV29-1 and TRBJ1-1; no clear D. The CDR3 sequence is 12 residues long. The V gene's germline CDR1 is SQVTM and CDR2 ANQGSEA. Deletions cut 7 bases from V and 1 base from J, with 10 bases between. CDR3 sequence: CSGRTANTEAFF. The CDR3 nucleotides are TGCAGCGGCCGGACGGCGAACACTGAAGCTTTCTTT.

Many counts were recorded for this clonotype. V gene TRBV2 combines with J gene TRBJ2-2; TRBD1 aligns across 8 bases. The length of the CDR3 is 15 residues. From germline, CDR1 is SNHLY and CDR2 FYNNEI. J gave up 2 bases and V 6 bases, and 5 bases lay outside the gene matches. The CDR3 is CASRADRVNTGELFF. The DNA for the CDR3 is TGTGCCAGCAGAGCGGACAGGGTAAACACCGGGGAGCTGTTTTTT.

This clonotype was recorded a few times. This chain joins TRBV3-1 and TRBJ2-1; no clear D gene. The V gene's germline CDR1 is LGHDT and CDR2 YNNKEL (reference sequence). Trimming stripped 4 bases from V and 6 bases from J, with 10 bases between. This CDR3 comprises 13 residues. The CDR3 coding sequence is TGTGCCAGCAGCCCACGGGCCTTCAATGAGCAGTTCTTC. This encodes CASSPRAFNEQFF.

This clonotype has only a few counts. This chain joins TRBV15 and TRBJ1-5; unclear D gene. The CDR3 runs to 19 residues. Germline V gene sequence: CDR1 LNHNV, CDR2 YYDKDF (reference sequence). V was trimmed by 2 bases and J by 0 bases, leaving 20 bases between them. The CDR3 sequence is CATSRFSPLVEYSNQPQHF. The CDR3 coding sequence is TGTGCCACCAGCAGATTTAGCCCACTTGTGGAGTATAGCAATCAGCCCCAGCATTTT.

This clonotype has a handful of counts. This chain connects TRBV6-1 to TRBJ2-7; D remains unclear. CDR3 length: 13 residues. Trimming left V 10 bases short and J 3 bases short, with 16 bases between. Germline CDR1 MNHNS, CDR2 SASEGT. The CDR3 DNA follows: TGTGCCACCGCACTCCGGACGGTCTACGAGCAGTACTTC. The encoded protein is CATALRTVYEQYF.

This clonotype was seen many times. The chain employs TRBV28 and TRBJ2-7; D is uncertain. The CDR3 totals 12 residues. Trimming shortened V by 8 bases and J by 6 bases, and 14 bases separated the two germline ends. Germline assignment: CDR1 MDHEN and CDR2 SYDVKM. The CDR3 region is CASSRGSLEQYF. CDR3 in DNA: TGTGCCAGCTCCCGTGGATCCCTCGAGCAGTACTTC.

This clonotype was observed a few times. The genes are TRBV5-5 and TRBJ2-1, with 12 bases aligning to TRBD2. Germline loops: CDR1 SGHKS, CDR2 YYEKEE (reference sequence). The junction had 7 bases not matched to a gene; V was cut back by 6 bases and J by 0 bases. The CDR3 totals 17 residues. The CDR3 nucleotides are TGTGCCAGCACCCAACGGACTAGCGGGAACTCCTACAATGAGCAGTTCTTC. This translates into CASTQRTSGNSYNEQFF.

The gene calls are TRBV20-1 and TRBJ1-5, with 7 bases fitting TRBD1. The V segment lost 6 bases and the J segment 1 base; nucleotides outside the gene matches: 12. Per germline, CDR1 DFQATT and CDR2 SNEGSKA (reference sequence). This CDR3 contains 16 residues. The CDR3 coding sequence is TGCAGTGCCAAGAGGCGGGAGGGGGCCAGCAATCAGCCCCAGCATTTT. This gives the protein CSAKRREGASNQPQHF.

CDR3 nucleotide sequence: TGCAGCGTTGAAGGCGGGGTTGAGCAGTTCTTC. Protein product: CSVEGGVEQFF. The chain links TRBV29-1 to TRBJ2-1; TRBD2 is a possible D gene (6 bases). The CDR3 runs 11 residues. CDR1 is SQVTM, CDR2 ANQGSEA, per germline. Trimming pared 1 base from V and 9 bases from J, leaving 7 bases between.

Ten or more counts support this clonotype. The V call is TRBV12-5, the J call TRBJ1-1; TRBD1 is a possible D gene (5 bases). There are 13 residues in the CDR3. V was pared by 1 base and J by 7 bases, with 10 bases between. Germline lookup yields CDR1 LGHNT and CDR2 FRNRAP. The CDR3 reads CASGLGQRSEAFF. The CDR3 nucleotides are TGTGCTAGTGGTTTGGGACAGCGAAGTGAAGCTTTCTTT. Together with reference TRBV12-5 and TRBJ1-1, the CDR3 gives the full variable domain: DARVTQTPRHKVTEMGQEVTMRCQPILGHNTVFWYRQTMMQGLELLAYFRNRAPLDDSGMPKDRFSAEMPDATLATLKIQPSEPRDSAVYFCASGLGQRSEAFFGQGTRLTVV.

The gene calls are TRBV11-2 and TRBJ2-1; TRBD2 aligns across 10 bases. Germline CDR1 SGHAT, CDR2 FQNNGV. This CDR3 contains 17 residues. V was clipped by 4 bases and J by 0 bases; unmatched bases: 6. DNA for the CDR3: TGTGCCAGCAGCTGGGCTAGCGGGAGACTCTCCTACAATGAGCAGTTCTTC. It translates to CASSWASGRLSYNEQFF.

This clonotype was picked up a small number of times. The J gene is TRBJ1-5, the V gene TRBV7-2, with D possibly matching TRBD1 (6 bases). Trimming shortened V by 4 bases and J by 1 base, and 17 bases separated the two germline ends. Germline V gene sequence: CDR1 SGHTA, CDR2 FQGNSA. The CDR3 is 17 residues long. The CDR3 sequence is CASSSSRGAGSNQPQHF. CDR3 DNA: TGTGCCAGCAGCTCCTCACGGGGGGCAGGAAGCAATCAGCCCCAGCATTTT.

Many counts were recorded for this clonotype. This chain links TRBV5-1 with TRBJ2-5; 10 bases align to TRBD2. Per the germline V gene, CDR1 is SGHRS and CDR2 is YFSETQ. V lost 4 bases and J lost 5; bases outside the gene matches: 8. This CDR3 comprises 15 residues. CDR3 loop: CASSPRLAGLETQYF. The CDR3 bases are TGCGCCAGCAGCCCTCGACTAGCGGGTTTGGAGACCCAGTACTTC.

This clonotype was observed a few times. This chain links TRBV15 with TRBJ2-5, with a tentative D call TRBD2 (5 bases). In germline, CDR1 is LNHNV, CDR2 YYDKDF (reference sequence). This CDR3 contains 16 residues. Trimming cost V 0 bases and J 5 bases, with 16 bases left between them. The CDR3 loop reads CATSRDKSGIEETQYF. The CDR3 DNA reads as TGTGCCACCAGCAGAGATAAGTCCGGGATCGAGGAGACCCAGTACTTC. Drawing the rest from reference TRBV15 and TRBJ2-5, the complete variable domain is DAMVIQNPRYQVTQFGKPVTLSCSQTLNHNVMYWYQQKSSQAPKLLFHYYDKDFNNEADTPDNFQSRRPNTSFCFLDIRSPGLGDTAMYLCATSRDKSGIEETQYFGPGTRLLVL.

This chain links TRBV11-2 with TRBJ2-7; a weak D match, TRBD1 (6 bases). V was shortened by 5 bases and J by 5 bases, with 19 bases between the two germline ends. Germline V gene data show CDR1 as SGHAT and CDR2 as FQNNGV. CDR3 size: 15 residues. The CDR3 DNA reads TGTGCCAGCAGCCCTCTAGGGGGAGAGGCTAACGAGCAGTACTTC. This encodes CASSPLGGEANEQYF.

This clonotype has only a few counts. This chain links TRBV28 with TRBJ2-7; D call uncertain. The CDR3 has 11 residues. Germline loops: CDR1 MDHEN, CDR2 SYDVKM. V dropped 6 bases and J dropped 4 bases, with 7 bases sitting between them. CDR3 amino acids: CASSVEYEQYF. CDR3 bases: TGTGCCAGCAGCGTCGAGTACGAGCAGTACTTC.